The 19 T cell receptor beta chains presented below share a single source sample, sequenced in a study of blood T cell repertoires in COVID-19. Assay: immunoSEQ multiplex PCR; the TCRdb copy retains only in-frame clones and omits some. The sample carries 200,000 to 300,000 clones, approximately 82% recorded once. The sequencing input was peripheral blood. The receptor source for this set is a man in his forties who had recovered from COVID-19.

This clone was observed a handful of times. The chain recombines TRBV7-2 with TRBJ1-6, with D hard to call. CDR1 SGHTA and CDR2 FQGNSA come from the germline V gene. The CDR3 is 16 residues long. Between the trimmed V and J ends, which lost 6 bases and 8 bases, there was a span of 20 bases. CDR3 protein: CASSYSPGSPDSPLHF. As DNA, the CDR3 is TGTGCCAGCAGTTATTCACCGGGGTCCCCAGATTCACCCCTCCACTTT.

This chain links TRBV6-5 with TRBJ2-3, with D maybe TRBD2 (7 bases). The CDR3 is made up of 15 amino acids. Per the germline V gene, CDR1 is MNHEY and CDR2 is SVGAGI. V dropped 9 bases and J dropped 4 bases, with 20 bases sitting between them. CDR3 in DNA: TGTGCCAGGGCACGGGGGGCCAGTATTGCAGATACGCAGTATTTT. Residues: CARARGASIADTQYF.

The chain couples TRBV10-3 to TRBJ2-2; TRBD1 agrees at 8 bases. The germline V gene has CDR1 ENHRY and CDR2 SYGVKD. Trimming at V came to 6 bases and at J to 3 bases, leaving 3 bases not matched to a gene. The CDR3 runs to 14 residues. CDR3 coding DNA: TGTGCCATCAGGGACAGGGACGACACCGGGGAGCTGTTTTTT. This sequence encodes CAIRDRDDTGELFF.

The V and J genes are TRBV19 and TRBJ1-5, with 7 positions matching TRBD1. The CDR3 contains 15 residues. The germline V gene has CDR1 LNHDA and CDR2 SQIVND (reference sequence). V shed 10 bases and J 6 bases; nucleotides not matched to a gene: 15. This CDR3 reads CATKPGQAWGQPQHF. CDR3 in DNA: TGTGCCACCAAGCCCGGACAGGCGTGGGGTCAGCCCCAGCATTTT. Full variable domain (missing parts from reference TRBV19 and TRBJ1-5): DGGITQSPKYLFRKEGQNVTLSCEQNLNHDAMYWYRQDPGQGLRLIYYSQIVNDFQKGDIAEGYSVSREKKESFPLTVTSAQKNPTAFYLCATKPGQAWGQPQHFGDGTRLSIL.

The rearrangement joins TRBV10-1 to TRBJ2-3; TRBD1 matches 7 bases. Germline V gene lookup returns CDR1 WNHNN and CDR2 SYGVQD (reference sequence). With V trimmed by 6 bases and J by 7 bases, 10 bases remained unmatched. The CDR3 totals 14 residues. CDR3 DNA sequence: TGCGCCAGCAGCTCCGGGACAGCAATAAATACGCAGTATTTT. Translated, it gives CASSSGTAINTQYF.

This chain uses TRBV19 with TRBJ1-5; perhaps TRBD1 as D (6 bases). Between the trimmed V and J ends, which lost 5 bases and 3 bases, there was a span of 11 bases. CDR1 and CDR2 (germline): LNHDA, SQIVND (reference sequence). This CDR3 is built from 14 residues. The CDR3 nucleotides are TGTGCCAGTAGTCAGACAGGACTCAATCAGCCCCAGCATTTT. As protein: CASSQTGLNQPQHF.

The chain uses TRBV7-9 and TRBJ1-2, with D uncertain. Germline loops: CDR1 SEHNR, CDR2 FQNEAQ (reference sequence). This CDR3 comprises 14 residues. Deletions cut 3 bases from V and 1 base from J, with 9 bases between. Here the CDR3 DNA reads TGTGCCAGCAGCTTCTCCGGAGATAACTATGGCTACACCTTC. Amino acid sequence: CASSFSGDNYGYTF.

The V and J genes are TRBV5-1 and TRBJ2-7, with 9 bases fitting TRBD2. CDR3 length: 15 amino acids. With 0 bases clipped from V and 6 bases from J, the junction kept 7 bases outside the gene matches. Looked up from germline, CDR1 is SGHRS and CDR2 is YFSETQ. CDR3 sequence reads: CASSLESAGGREQYF. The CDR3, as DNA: TGCGCCAGCAGCTTGGAGTCGGCGGGAGGGCGCGAGCAGTACTTC.

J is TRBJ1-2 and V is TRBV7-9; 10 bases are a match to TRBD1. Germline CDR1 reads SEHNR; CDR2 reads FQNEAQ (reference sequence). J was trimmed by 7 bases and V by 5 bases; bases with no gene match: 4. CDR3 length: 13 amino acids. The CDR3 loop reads CASSLTGGSGYTF. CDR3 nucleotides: TGTGCCAGCAGCCTGACAGGGGGCAGTGGCTACACCTTC.

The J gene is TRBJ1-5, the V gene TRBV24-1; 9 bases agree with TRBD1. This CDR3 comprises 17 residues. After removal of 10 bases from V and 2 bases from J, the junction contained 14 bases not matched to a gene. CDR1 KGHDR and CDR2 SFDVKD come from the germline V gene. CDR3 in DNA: TGTGCCACGGTACAGGGGGCGCTTTATTCGGGCAATCAGCCCCAGCATTTT. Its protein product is CATVQGALYSGNQPQHF.

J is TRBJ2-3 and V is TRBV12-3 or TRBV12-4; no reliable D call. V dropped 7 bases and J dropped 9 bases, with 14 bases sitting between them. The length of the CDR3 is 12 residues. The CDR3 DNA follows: TGTGCCAGCACAACTACAACCTACACGCAGTATTTT. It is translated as CASTTTTYTQYF.

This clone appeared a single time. The chain's CDR3 is CASSTGGNTGELFF. CDR3 sequence (DNA): TGTGCCAGTAGTACAGGGGGAAACACCGGGGAGCTGTTTTTT. The chain is built from TRBV19 and TRBJ2-2; 7 bases match TRBD1. Germline V gene sequence: CDR1 LNHDA, CDR2 SQIVND (reference sequence). Trimming at V came to 4 bases and at J to 2 bases, leaving 1 base not matched to a gene. This CDR3 has 14 residues.

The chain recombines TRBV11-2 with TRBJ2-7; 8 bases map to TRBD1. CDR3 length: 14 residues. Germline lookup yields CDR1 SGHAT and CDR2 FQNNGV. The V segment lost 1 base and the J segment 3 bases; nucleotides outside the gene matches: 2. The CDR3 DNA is TGTGCCAGCAGCTTAGCCGGGACAGGCTACGAGCAGTACTTC. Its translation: CASSLAGTGYEQYF.

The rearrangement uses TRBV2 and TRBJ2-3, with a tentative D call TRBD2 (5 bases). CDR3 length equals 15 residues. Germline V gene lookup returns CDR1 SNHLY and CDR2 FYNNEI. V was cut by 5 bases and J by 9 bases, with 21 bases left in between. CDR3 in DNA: TGTGCCAGCAGTTATAGTAATCCGGAGGAAAGAACGCAGTATTTT. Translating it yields CASSYSNPEERTQYF.

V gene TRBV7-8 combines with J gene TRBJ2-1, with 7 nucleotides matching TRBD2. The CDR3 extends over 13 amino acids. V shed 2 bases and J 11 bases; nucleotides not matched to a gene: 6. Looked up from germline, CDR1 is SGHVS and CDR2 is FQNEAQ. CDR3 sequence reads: CASSLRLAYQQFF. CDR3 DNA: TGTGCCAGCAGCTTAAGACTAGCTTATCAGCAGTTCTTC.

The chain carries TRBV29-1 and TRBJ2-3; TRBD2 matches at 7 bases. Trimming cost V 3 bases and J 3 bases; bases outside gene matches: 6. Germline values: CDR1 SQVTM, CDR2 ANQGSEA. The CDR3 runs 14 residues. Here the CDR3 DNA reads TGCAGCGTTGATCTCGGGGGGACTACAGATACGCAGTATTTT. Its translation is CSVDLGGTTDTQYF.

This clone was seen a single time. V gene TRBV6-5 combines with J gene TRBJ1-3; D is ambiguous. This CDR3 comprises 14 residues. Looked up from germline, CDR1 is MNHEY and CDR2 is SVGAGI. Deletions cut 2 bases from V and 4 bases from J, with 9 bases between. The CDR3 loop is CASSYTEAGNTIYF. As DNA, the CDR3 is TGTGCCAGCAGTTACACTGAAGCCGGAAACACCATATATTTT.

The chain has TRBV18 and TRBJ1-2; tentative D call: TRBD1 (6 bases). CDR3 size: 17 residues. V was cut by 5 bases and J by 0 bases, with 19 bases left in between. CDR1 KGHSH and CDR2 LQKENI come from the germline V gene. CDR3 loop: CASSVGRGESSNYGYTF. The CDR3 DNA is TGTGCCAGCTCAGTAGGCAGGGGAGAAAGCTCTAACTATGGCTACACCTTC. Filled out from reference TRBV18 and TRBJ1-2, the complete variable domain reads NAGVMQNPRHLVRRRGQEARLRCSPMKGHSHVYWYRQLPEEGLKFMVYLQKENIIDESGMPKERFSAEFPKEGPSILRIQQVVRGDSAAYFCASSVGRGESSNYGYTFGSGTRLTVV.

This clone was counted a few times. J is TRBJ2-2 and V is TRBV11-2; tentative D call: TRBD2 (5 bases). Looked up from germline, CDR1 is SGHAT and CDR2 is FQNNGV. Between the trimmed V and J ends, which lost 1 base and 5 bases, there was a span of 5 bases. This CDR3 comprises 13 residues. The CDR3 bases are TGTGCCAGCAGCTTAGGAGGGACCGGGGAGCTGTTTTTT. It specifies CASSLGGTGELFF.